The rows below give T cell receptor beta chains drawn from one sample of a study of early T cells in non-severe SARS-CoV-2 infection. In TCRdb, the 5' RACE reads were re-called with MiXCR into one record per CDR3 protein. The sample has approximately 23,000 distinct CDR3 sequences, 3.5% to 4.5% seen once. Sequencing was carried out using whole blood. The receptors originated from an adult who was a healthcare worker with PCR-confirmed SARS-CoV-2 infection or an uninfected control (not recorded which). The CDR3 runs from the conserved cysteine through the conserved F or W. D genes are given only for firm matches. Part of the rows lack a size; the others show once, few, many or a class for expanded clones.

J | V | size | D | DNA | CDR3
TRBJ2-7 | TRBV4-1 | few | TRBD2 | TGCGCCAGCAGCCAAGAAGGACTAGCGGCCTCCTACGAGCAGTACTTC | CASSQEGLAASYEQYF
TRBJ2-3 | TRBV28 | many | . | TGTGCCAGCAGTTTAGGCCAGCTTTTCACAGATACGCAGTATTTT | CASSLGQLFTDTQYF
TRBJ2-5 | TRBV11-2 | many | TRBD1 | TGTGCCAGCAGCTTAGGAATTACAGGGGGAGTGACCCAGTACTTC | CASSLGITGGVTQYF
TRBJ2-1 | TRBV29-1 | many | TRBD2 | TGCAGCGTCCGGAGCCGGGGCGGGAGATACAATGAGCAGTTCTTC | CSVRSRGGRYNEQFF
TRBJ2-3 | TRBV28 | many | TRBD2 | TGTGCCAGCAGTTCCCTAGCGGGAGTGGGAGATACGCAGTATTTT | CASSSLAGVGDTQYF
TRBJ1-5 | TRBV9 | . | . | TGTGCCAGCAGCGTTGGTACGGGTAGCAATCAGCCCCAGCATTTT | CASSVGTGSNQPQHF
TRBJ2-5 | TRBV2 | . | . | TGTGCCAGCAGTGAGCAGGGACGGCAAGAGACCCAGTACTTC | CASSEQGRQETQYF
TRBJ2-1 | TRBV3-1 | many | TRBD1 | TGTGCCAGCACCGCCAACAGGGGCTATGAGCAGTTCTTC | CASTANRGYEQFF
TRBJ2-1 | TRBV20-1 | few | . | TGCAGCCAGTCCTCGATAGGGTACAATGAGCAGTTCTTC | CSQSSIGYNEQFF
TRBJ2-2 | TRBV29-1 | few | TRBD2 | TGCAGCGTTGTACTAGCGGGAGGGGACGGGGAGCTGTTTTTT | CSVVLAGGDGELFF
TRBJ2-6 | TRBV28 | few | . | TGTGCCAGCAGTTTTTGGGGGTCCAACGTCCTGACTTTC | CASSFWGSNVLTF
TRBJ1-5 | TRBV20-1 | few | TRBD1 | TGCAGTGCTAGCCAGACAGGGGGCCGGGGCAATCAGCCCCAGCATTTT | CSASQTGGRGNQPQHF
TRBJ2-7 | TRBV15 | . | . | TGTGCCACCAGCATTCAGGGAACCTACGAGCAGTACTTC | CATSIQGTYEQYF
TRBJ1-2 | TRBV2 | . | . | TGTGCCAGCACCCGACAGGACTTCCGAGGCGGTGGCTACACCTTC | CASTRQDFRGGGYTF
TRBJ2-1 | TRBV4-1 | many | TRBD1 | TGCGCCAGCAACTATTCCCCGGGACAGGGTTTTGGTGAGCAGTTCTTC | CASNYSPGQGFGEQFF
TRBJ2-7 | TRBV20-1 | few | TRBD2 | TGCAGTGCTAGGACTAGCGACTCCTACGAGCAGTACTTC | CSARTSDSYEQYF
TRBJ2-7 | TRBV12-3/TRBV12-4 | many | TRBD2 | TGTGCCAGCAGTTTAGGGACTAGCGGCTACGAGCAGTACTTC | CASSLGTSGYEQYF
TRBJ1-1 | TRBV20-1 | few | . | TGCAGTGCCCTTAGCAACACTGAAGCTTTCTTT | CSALSNTEAFF
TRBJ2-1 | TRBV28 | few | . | TGTGCCAGCAGTTTTTGGGCAGCCAGGCGTCAGTTCTTC | CASSFWAARRQFF
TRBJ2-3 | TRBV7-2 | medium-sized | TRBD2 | TGTGCCAGCAGCTCCGCTCGACTAGCGGCCACAGATACGCAGTATTTT | CASSSARLAATDTQYF
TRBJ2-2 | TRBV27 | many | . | TGTGCCAGCAGTTCCGGGGAAAACACCGGGGAGCTGTTTTTT | CASSSGENTGELFF
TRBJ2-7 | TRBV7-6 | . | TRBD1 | TGTGCCAGCAGCTCCAGACAGGGGACGGGAGACGAGCAGTACTTC | CASSSRQGTGDEQYF
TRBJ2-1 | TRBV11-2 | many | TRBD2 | TGTGCCAGCAGCGGACTAGCGGGAGGAGGGATCCATGAGCAGTTCTTC | CASSGLAGGGIHEQFF
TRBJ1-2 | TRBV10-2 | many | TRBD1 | TGCGCCAGCAGTGAGTCTTGGACAGGGGATGGCTACACCTTC | CASSESWTGDGYTF
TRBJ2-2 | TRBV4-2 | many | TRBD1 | TGTGCCAGCAGCCAAGATCCTGGACAGGTGACAGCCGGGGAGCTGTTTTTT | CASSQDPGQVTAGELFF
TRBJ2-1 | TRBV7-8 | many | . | TGTGCCAGCAGCTTATATGAGCACAATGAGCAGTTCTTC | CASSLYEHNEQFF
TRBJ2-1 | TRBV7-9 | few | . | TGTGCCAGCAGCTTATTTTCAGGAGGCAACAATGAGCAGTTCTTC | CASSLFSGGNNEQFF
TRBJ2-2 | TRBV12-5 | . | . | TGTGCTAGTGGTTTGGGACTGGATGGGGCAGACACCGGGGAGCTGTTTTTT | CASGLGLDGADTGELFF
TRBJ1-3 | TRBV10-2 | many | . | TGCGCCAGCCAGGTCGGCTCTGGAAACACCATATATTTT | CASQVGSGNTIYF
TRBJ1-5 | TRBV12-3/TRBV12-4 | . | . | TGTGCCAGCAGTTTTCGAGGAGGGACCAATCAGCCCCAGCATTTT | CASSFRGGTNQPQHF
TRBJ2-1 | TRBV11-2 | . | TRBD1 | TGTGCCAGCAGCCCAACGCAGGGGGCTAACAATGAGCAGTTCTTC | CASSPTQGANNEQFF
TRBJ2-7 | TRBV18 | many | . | TGTGCCAGCTCATTCCAGGGTCGCGAGCAGTACTTC | CASSFQGREQYF
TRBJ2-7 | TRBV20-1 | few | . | TGCAGTGCGCAAGACACTCCCACGGGAAGCTACGAGCAGTACTTC | CSAQDTPTGSYEQYF
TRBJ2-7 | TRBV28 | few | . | TGTGCCAGCAGTTTTGTCTCCTACGAGCAGTACTTC | CASSFVSYEQYF
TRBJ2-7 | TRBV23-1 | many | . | TGCGCCAGCAGTCAATCCAGGGGTGAAGGAATGTACTTC | CASSQSRGEGMYF
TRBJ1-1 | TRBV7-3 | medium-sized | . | TGTGCCAGCAGCGGGCAGAACACTGAAGCTTTCTTT | CASSGQNTEAFF